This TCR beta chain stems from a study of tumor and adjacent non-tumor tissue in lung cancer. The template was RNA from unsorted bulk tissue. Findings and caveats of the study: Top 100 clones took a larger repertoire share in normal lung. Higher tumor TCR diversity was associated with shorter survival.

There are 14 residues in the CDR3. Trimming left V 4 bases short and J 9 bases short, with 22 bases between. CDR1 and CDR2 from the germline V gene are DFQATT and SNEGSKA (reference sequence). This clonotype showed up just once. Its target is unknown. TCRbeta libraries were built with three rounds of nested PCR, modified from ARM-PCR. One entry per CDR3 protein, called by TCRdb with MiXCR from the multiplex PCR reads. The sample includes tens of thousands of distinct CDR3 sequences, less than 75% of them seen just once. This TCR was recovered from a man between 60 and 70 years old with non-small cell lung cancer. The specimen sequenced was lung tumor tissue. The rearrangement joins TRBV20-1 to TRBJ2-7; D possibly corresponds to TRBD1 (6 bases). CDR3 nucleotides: TGCAGTGCTATAGAAGCACAGGGTCTCGGAGGGCAGTACTTC. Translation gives CSAIEAQGLGGQYF.